Described below is a single TCR beta chain sequence and its context. The antigen is not known. This record comes from a study of OX40 agonist ivuxolimab in advanced cancers. About the research overall: The mean age was approximately 60 years, ranging from 23 to 79, with under 90% of participants male. Study-wide results and limits: In general, CD8+ T cells held more expanded clones than CD4+ did, on average.

The CDR3 covers 17 residues. CDR1 and CDR2 (germline): SEHNR, FQNEAQ (reference sequence). With 6 bases clipped from V and 3 bases from J, the junction kept 14 bases outside the gene matches. TCRdb's copy holds only in-frame clones and misses some; the assay was immunoSEQ multiplex PCR. In the table there are about 15,000 clones, 81% of which are singletons. J is TRBJ2-4 and V is TRBV7-9; TRBD2 aligns across 7 bases. The input for sequencing was CD4+ or CD8+ T cells sorted from blood, taken in a trial of the OX40 agonist ivuxolimab. The sequence came from an adult with an advanced solid tumor such as melanoma, head and neck, liver or kidney cancer. CDR3 amino acids: CASSQSGAGTNKNIQYF. In DNA form, the CDR3 reads TGTGCCAGCAGTCAAAGTGGAGCGGGAACAAACAAAAACATTCAGTACTTC.